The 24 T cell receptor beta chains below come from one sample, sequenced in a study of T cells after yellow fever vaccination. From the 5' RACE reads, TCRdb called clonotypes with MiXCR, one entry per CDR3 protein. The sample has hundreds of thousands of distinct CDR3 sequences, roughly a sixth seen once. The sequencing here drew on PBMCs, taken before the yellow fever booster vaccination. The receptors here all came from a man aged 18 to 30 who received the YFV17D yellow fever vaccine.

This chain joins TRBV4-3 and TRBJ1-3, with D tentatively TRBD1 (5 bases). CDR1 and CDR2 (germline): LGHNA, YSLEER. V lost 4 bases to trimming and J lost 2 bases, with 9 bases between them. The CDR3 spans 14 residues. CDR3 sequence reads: CASSLRVTGNTIYF. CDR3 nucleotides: TGCGCCAGCAGCCTCAGGGTTACTGGAAACACCATATATTTT.

The CDR3 is CASSPTRGNTEAFF. DNA for the CDR3: TGTGCCAGCAGTCCCACCAGGGGGAACACTGAAGCTTTCTTT. V usage is TRBV7-2 and J usage is TRBJ1-1, with D possibly TRBD1 on 6 matching bases. The CDR3 contains 14 residues. V lost 6 bases and J lost 1, with 12 bases in between. From germline, CDR1 is SGHTA and CDR2 FQGNSA.

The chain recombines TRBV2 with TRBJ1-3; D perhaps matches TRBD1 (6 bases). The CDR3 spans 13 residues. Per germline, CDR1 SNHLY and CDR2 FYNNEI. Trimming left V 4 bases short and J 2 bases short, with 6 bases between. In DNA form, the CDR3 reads TGTGCCAGCAGTGGGACAGCTGGAAACACCATATATTTT. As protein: CASSGTAGNTIYF.

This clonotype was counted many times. The DNA of the CDR3 is TGCAGTGCTAGAGTCTCCATGGGGAGCACTGAAGCTTTCTTT. It translates to CSARVSMGSTEAFF. The chain has TRBV20-1 and TRBJ1-1; D uncertain. Germline values: CDR1 DFQATT, CDR2 SNEGSKA (reference sequence). V was trimmed by 1 base and J by 4 bases, leaving 13 bases between them. The CDR3 consists of 14 residues.

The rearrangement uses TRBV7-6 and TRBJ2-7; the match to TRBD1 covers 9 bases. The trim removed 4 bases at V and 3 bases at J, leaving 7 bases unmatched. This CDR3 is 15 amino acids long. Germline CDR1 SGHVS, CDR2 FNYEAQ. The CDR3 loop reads CASSSRTGAHYEQYF. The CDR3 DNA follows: TGTGCCAGCAGCTCTCGGACAGGGGCCCACTACGAGCAGTACTTC. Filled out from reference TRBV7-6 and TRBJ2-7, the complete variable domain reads GAGVSQSPRYKVTKRGQDVALRCDPISGHVSLYWYRQALGQGPEFLTYFNYEAQQDKSGLPNDRFSAERPEGSISTLTIQRTEQRDSAMYRCASSSRTGAHYEQYFGPGTRLTVT.

The CDR3 DNA sequence: TGTGCCAGCATAATAGGGGAAGGTACTGAAGCTTTCTTT. It codes for CASIIGEGTEAFF. This rearrangement joins TRBV7-2 to TRBJ1-1, with a possible D match to TRBD1 (5 bases). CDR1 and CDR2 (germline): SGHTA, FQGNSA. V lost 7 bases and J lost 5, with 14 bases in between. This CDR3 is built from 13 residues.

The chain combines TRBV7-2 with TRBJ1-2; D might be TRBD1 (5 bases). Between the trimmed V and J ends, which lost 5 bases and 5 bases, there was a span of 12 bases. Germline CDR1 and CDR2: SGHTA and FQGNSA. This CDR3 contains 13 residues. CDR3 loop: CASSITGAYGYTF. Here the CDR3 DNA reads TGTGCCAGCAGCATAACAGGAGCATATGGCTACACCTTC.

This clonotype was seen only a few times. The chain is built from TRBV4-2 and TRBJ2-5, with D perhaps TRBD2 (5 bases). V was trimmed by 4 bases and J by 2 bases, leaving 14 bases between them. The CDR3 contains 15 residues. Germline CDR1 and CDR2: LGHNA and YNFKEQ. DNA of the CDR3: TGTGCCAGCAGCCTCCGTGATAGCGATCAAGAGACCCAGTACTTC. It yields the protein CASSLRDSDQETQYF.

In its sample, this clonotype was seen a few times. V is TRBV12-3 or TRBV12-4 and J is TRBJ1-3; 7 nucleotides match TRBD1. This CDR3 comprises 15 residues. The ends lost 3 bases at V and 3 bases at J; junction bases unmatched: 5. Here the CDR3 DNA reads TGTGCCAGCAGTTTCCGGGACAGAATTGGAAACACCATATATTTT. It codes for CASSFRDRIGNTIYF.

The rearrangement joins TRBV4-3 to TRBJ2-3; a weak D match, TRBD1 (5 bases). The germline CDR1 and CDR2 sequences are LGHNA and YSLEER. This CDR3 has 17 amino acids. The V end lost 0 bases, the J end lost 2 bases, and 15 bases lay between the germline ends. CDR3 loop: CASSQEVGALYTDTQYF. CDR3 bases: TGCGCCAGCAGCCAAGAAGTAGGGGCCCTATACACAGATACGCAGTATTTT.

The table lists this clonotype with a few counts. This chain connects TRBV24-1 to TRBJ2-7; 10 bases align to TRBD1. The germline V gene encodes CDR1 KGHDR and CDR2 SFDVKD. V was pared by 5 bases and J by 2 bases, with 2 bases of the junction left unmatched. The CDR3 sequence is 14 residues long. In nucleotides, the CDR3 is TGTGCCACCAGTGCCGGGACAGGGGCCTACGAGCAGTACTTC. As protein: CATSAGTGAYEQYF.

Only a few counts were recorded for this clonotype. CDR3 DNA: TGTGCCAGCAGCCAGCCCGGGACAGACTATGGCTACACCTTC. This encodes CASSQPGTDYGYTF. The rearrangement joins TRBV25-1 to TRBJ1-2, with 7 bases aligning to TRBD1. The trim removed 6 bases at V and 3 bases at J, leaving 7 bases unmatched. The CDR3 spans 14 residues. CDR1 and CDR2 from the germline V gene are MGHDK and SYGVNS.

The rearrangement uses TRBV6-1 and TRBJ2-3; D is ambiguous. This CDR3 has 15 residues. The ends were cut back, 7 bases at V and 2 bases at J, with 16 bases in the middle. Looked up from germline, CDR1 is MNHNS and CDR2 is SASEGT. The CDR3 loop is CASMGRRFNTDTQYF. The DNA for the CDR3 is TGTGCCAGCATGGGCAGGCGATTTAACACAGATACGCAGTATTTT.

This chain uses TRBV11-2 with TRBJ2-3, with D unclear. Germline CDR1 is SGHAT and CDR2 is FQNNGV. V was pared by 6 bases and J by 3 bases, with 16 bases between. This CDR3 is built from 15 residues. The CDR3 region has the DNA TGTGCCAGCAGACAGACAAGGTGGAGTACAGATACGCAGTATTTT. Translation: CASRQTRWSTDTQYF.

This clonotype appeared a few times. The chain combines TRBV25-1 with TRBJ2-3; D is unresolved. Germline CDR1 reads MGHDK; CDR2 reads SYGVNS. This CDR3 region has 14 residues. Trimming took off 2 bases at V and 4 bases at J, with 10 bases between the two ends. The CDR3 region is CASSERRVADTQYF. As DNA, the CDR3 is TGTGCCAGCAGTGAACGTCGAGTGGCAGATACGCAGTATTTT.

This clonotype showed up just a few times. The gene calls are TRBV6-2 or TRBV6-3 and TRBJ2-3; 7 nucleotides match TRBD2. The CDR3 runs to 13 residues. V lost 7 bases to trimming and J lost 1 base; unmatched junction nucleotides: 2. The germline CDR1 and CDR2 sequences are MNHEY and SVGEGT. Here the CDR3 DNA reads TGTGCCAGCAATCGGGGGGGCACAGATACGCAGTATTTT. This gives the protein CASNRGGTDTQYF.

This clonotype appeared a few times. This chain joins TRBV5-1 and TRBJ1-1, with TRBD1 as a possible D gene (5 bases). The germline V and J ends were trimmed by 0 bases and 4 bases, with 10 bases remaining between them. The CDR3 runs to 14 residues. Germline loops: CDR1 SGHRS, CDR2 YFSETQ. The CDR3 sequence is CASSLELQGTEAFF. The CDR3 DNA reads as TGCGCCAGCAGCTTGGAACTGCAGGGCACTGAAGCTTTCTTT.

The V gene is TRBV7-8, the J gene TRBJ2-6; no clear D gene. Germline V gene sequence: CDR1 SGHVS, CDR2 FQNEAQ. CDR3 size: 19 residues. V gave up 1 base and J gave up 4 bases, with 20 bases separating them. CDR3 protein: CASSLGGSILTLGANVLTF. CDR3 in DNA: TGTGCCAGCAGCTTAGGGGGTAGTATTTTGACTCTGGGGGCCAACGTCCTGACTTTC.

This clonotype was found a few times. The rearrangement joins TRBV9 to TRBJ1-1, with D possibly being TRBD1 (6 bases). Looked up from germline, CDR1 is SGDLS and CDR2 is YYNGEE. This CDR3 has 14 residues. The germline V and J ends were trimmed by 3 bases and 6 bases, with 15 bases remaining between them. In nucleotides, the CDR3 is TGTGCCAGCAGCGGGAGGGGGGGAAGTGCTGAAGCTTTCTTT. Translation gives CASSGRGGSAEAFF. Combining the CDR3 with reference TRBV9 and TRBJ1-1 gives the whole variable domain DSGVTQTPKHLITATGQRVTLRCSPRSGDLSVYWYQQSLDQGLQFLIQYYNGEERAKGNILERFSAQQFPDLHSELNLSSLELGDSALYFCASSGRGGSAEAFFGQGTRLTVV.

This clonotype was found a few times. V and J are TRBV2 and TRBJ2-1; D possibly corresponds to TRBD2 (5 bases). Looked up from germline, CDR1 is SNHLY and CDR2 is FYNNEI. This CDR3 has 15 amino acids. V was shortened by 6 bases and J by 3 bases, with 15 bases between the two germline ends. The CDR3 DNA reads TGTGCCAGCAGGAGGGCCAACGACTACTACAATGAGCAGTTCTTC. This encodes CASRRANDYYNEQFF.

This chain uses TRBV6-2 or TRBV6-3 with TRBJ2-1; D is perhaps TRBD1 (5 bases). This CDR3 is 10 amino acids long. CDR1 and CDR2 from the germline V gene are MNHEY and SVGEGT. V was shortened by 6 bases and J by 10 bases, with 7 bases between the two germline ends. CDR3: CASRDREQFF. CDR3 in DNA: TGTGCCAGCAGAGACAGAGAGCAGTTCTTC.

CDR3 loop: CASSFSTADTQYF. DNA of the CDR3: TGTGCCAGCAGTTTCTCGACCGCAGATACGCAGTATTTT. This chain connects TRBV27 to TRBJ2-3; no clear D gene. The germline V gene encodes CDR1 MNHEY and CDR2 SMNVEV (reference sequence). Trimming removed 3 bases at V and 4 bases at J, with 8 bases between. This CDR3 comprises 13 residues.

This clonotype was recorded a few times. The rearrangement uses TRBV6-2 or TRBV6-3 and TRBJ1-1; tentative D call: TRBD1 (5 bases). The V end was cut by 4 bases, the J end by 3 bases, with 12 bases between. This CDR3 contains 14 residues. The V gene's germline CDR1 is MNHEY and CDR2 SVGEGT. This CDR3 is CASSSQGSYTEAFF. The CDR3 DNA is TGTGCCAGCAGTTCGCAGGGAAGTTACACTGAAGCTTTCTTT.

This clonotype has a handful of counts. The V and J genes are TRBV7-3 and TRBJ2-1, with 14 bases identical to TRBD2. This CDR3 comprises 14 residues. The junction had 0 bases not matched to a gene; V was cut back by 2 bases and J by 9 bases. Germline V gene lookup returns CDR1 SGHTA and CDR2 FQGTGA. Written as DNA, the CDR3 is TGTGCCAGCAGCTTAGGGACTAGCGGGGGTGAGCAGTTCTTC. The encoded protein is CASSLGTSGGEQFF.